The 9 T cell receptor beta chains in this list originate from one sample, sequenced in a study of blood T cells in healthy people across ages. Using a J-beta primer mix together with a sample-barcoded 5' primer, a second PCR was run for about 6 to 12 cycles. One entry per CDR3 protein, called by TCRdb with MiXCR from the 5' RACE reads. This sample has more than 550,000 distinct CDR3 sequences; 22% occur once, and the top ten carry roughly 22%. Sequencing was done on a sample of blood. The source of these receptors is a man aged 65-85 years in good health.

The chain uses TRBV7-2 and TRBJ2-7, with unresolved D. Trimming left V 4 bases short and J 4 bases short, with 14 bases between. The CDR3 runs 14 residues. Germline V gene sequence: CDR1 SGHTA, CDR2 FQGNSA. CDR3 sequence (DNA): TGTGCCAGCAGCTCTCTCCCGCAGAGTTACGAGCAGTACGTC. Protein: CASSSLPQSYEQYV.

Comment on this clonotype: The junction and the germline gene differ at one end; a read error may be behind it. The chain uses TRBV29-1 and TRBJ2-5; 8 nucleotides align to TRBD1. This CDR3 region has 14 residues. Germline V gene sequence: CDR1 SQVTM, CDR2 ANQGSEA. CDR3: CSVGKGTGQEAQYF. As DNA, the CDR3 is TGCAGCGTTGGTAAAGGGACAGGCCAAGAGGCCCAGTACTTC.

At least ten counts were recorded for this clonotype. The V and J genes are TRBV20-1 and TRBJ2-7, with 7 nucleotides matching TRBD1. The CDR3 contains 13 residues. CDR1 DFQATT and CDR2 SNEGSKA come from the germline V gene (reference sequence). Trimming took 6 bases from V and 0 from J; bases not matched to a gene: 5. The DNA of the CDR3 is TGCAGTGCCACAAGGGACAGCTCCTACGAGCAGTACTTC. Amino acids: CSATRDSSYEQYF.

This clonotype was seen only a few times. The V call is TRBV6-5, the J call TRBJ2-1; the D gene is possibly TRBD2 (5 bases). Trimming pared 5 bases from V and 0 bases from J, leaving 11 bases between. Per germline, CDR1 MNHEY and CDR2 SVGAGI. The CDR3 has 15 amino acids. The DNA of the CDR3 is TGTGCCAGCAGTGCGGGCTGGAGCTCCTACAATGAGCAGTTCTTC. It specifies CASSAGWSSYNEQFF.

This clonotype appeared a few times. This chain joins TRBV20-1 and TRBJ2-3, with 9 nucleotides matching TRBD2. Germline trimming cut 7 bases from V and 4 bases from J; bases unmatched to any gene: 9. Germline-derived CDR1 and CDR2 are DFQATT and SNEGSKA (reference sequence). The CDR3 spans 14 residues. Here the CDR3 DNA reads TGCAGTGGTTCGGCGGGAGGGCAGTCAGATACGCAGTATTTT. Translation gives CSGSAGGQSDTQYF.

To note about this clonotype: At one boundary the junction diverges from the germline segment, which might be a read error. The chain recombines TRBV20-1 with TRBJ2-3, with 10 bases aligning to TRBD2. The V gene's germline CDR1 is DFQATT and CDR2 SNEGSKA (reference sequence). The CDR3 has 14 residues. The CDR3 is CSARSGRATGTQYF. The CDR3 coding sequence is TGCAGTGCCAGAAGCGGGAGGGCGACAGGTACGCAGTATTTT.

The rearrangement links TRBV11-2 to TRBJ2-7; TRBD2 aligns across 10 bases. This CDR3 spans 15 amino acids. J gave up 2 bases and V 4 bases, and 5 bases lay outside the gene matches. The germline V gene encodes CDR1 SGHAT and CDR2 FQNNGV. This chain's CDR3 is CASSYGLAETYEQYF. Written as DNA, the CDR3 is TGTGCCAGCAGCTACGGACTAGCGGAGACCTACGAGCAGTACTTC.

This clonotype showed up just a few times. In nucleotides, the CDR3 is TGTGCCAGCAGCCAGGGACACGACTCTGGGGCCAACGTCCTGACTTTC. Its protein is CASSQGHDSGANVLTF. The chain employs TRBV4-2 and TRBJ2-6, with D possibly being TRBD1 (6 bases). Trimming removed 3 bases from V and 0 bases from J, with 9 bases in between. The length of the CDR3 is 16 residues. Germline CDR1 reads LGHNA; CDR2 reads YNFKEQ.

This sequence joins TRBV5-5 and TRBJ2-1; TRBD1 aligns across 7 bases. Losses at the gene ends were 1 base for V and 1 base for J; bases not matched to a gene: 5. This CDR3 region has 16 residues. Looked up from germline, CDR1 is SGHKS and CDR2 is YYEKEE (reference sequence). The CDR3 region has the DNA TGTGCCAGCAGCTTGTGGGGGACAGCGTCCTACAATGAGCAGTTCTTC. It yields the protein CASSLWGTASYNEQFF.